These T cell receptor beta chains were read from a single sample in a study of cytomegalovirus exposure and HLA in healthy donors. The data were produced by immunoSEQ multiplex PCR, yet TCRdb's version contains in-frame clones alone and is incomplete. This sample's clone table lists under 200,000 clones. The sequencing sample was made of PBMCs. These TCRs come from a woman between 18 and 29 years old in good health and CMV-seropositive. Each CDR3 is given with its conserved first and last residue. The order of the fields is D gene, J gene, V gene, CDR3 DNA, CDR3 protein. A D gene is named only where the DNA matches it firmly.

>TRBD2|TRBJ2-1|TRBV13
TGTGCCAGCAGCTTAGGAACGGGGGGAGACAATGAGCAGTTCTTC
CASSLGTGGDNEQFF
>.|TRBJ1-2|TRBV10-3
TGTGCCATCAGTGAGGGCCCTGTTGGCTACACCTTC
CAISEGPVGYTF
>TRBD2|TRBJ2-5|TRBV7-8
TGTGCCAGCACCCAGGGGACGCGGGGGGGCGTAGAGACCCAGTACTTC
CASTQGTRGGVETQYF
>TRBD2|TRBJ2-3|TRBV7-6
TGTGCCAGCAGCTTAATACGGACTAGCGGGGGGGCCCGAGATACGCAGTATTTT
CASSLIRTSGGARDTQYF
>.|TRBJ2-3|TRBV7-2
TGTGCCAGCACCGTGGTGGACATCTACACCACAGATACGCAGTATTTT
CASTVVDIYTTDTQYF
>.|TRBJ1-1|TRBV5-1
TGCGCCAGCAGCCCGGGTCGGGGATTTGACCGAACTTTCTTT
CASSPGRGFDRTFF
>TRBD2|TRBJ2-3|TRBV12-5
TGTGCTAGTGGGGAAACTAGGAGCGGGACGGGCACAGATACGCAGTATTTT
CASGETRSGTGTDTQYF
>.|TRBJ1-2|TRBV7-2
TGTGCCAGCAGCTTAGCCCCGGGAGGTCCGTATGGCTACACCTTC
CASSLAPGGPYGYTF
>TRBD2|TRBJ2-7|TRBV11-1
TGTGCCAGCAGCTTAGGACTATACGGGACTAGCCTCCGAGAGTACTTC
CASSLGLYGTSLREYF
>TRBD1|TRBJ1-2|TRBV19
TGTGCCAGTAGTATAGATCCAGGGGGCGCTACCTATGGCTACACCTTC
CASSIDPGGATYGYTF
>TRBD1|TRBJ2-1|TRBV6-1
TGTGCCAGCACCCCGGGACAGAGCTACAATGAGCAGTTCTTC
CASTPGQSYNEQFF
>.|TRBJ2-2|TRBV30
TGTGCCTGGAGTAAGACAGTTACCGGGGAGCTGTTTTTT
CAWSKTVTGELFF
>TRBD1|TRBJ1-1|TRBV30
TGTGCCTGGAGTGTGAGGCCGCCGTGGAGATCAGGGGGTCCCTTGAACACTGAAGCTTTCTTT
CAWSVRPPWRSGGPLNTEAFF
>TRBD2|TRBJ2-1|TRBV2
TGTGCCAGCAGCCAAAATTGGGGGGGTCAAGAGCAGTTCTTC
CASSQNWGGQEQFF
>.|TRBJ2-5|TRBV30
TGTGCCTGGAGTACCGGGACTTCCGTGGAGACCCAGTACTTC
CAWSTGTSVETQYF
>.|TRBJ2-7|TRBV12-1
TGTGCCAGCAGCGAAACCGGGACTAGATCATACGAGCAGTACTTC
CASSETGTRSYEQYF
>.|TRBJ1-1|TRBV29-1
TGCAGCGTAAGGGGCCTGAACACTGAAGCTTTCTTT
CSVRGLNTEAFF
>.|TRBJ1-3|TRBV6-1
TGTGCCAGCAGTGTACACCATAACTCTGGAAACACCATATATTTT
CASSVHHNSGNTIYF
>.|TRBJ2-7|TRBV6-1
TGTGCCAGCAGTGAAGGATTTGAGAGCTACGAGCAGTACTTC
CASSEGFESYEQYF
>.|TRBJ2-5|TRBV2
TGTGCCAGCAGTGAAGACAGGGTGTCGGAGACCCAGTACTTC
CASSEDRVSETQYF
>TRBD2|TRBJ2-5|TRBV6-5
TGTGCCAGCAGCCCGGGACTAGCGGTACAAGAGACCCAGTACTTC
CASSPGLAVQETQYF
>TRBD1|TRBJ1-2|TRBV5-1
TGCGCCAGCAGCGGTGGACAGGGGACAGGGGACTATGGCTACACCTTC
CASSGGQGTGDYGYTF
>.|TRBJ1-2|TRBV30
TGTGCCTGGAGACAGGGAAGTGCTAACTATGGCTACACCTTC
CAWRQGSANYGYTF